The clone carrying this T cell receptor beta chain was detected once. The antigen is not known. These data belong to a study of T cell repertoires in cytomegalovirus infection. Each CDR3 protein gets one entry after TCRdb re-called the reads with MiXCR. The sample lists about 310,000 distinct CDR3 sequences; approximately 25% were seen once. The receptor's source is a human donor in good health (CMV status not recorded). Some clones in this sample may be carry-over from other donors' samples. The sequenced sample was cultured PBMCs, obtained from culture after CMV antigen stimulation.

Here the CDR3 DNA reads TGTGCCAGCAGCGCCGGTAGCGGGAGGGGTTTCGATACGCAGTATTTT. Its protein is CASSAGSGRGFDTQYF. The genes are TRBV7-6 and TRBJ2-3; TRBD2 aligns across 11 bases. Germline V lookup: CDR1 SGHVS, CDR2 FNYEAQ. This CDR3 has 16 amino acids. V trimming: 5 bases; J trimming: 6 bases; junction bases outside the gene matches: 10.